This T cell receptor beta chain was recovered during a study of blood T cells in healthy people across ages. On this clonotype: Its antigen remains unidentified.

With a J-beta primer mix and a sample-barcoded 5' primer, a second PCR ran about 7 to 12 cycles. Each TCR beta cDNA got a 12-nucleotide random molecular identifier. TCRdb reprocessed the 5' RACE reads with MiXCR, giving one entry per CDR3 protein. The data show approximately 1.5 million distinct CDR3 sequences, about 45% seen once. CDR3 length equals 13 residues. The germline V gene encodes CDR1 DFQATT and CDR2 SNEGSKA (reference sequence). Trimming took 3 bases from V and 14 from J, leaving 21 bases between them. Study-level results: Naive CD4+ cells and diversity were both higher in long-lived donors than in aged donors. Older age went with lower TCR beta diversity per million T cells, in a roughly linear way.

The donors, healthy Caucasians from Russia, were aged about 6 to 95. The V gene is TRBV20-1, the J gene TRBJ2-3, with D perhaps matching TRBD2 (6 bases). The receptor was derived from a woman under 30 in good health. Sequencing was carried out using blood. CDR3 sequence: CSASPRLVGVGYF. The DNA of the CDR3 is TGCAGTGCTAGTCCCCGACTAGTGGGAGTTGGGTATTTT.